The rows below give T cell receptor beta chains drawn from one sample of a study of OX40 agonist ivuxolimab in advanced cancers. TCRdb's table, derived via immunoSEQ multiplex PCR, lists solely in-frame clones and lacks some. This table has more than 65,000 clones, around 84% appearing once. The sample here was CD4+ or CD8+ T cells sorted from blood, taken in a trial of the OX40 agonist ivuxolimab. Receptors were obtained from an adult with an advanced solid tumor such as melanoma, head and neck, liver or kidney cancer. The conserved cysteine and the conserved F or W are not part of the CDR3 here.

v_gene | CDR3aa
TRBV5-4 | ASSPTPGFSNYGYT
TRBV30 | AWSPLAGGDTQY
TRBV19 | ASRLQAYGYT
TRBV5-6 | ASTQWDRGYYGYT
TRBV11-2 | ASSTSFTSAGQY
TRBV5-1 | ASSGQGDSYGYT
TRBV28 | ASRAGRQPQH
TRBV2 | ASGAGRTLQETQY
TRBV21-1 | ASNGTVCHEQY
TRBV6-1 | ASSSISGNTIY
TRBV27 | ASSLGDRAGEQY
TRBV2 | ARGNNEQF
TRBV11-1 | ASSPTTTVFNYGYT
TRBV13 | ASSRPLSRGATEAF
TRBV7-2 | ASTPGGYNEQF
TRBV4-3 | ASSQGTNSGYEQY
TRBV5-1 | ASSLPQEYVGYT
TRBV19 | ASSDGSTDTQY
TRBV30 | ACPGGARYNEQF
TRBV9 | ASSVGGQGSTEAF
TRBV6-1 | ASMAGGSKNIQY
TRBV30 | AWSWGNTIY
TRBV11-2 | ASSLGQGVSGYT
TRBV15 | ATSTRTGRGSGDTQY
TRBV5-1 | ASSYLFTGGSIYNEQF
TRBV29-1 | SVPGQGNTEAF
TRBV7-3 | ASSSETSTGELF
TRBV7-2 | ASSLDGIGNQPQH
TRBV7-2 | ASSFLAVNTGELF
TRBV27 | ASRVGTNSEYEQY
TRBV28 | ASTPSQGKSSTGELF
TRBV13 | ASSLRGLQPQH
TRBV7-3 | ASSLITRAGGSYEQY
TRBV5-1 | ASSFTTANTEAF
TRBV18 | ASSPGDQPQH
TRBV9 | ASSVGRGPDSPLH
TRBV15 | ATSRPWGRGNQPQH